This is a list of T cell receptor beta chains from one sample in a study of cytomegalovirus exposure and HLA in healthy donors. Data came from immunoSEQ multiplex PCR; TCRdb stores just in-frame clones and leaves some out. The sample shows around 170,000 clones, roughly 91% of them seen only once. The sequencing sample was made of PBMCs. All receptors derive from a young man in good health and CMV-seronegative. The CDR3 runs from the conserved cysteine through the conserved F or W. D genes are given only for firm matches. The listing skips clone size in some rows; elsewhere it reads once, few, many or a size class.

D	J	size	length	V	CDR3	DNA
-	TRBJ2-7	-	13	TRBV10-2	CATKPGLPYEQYF	TGCGCCACCAAACCGGGACTTCCTTACGAGCAGTACTTC
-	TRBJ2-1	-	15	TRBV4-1	CASSQWGEIYNEQFF	TGCGCCAGCAGCCAGTGGGGGGAGATATACAATGAGCAGTTCTTC
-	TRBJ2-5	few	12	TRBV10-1	CASSPGTQTQYF	TGCGCCAGCAGCCCAGGGACACAGACCCAGTACTTC
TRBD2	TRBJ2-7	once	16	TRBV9	CASSVGSSGSSYEQYF	TGTGCCAGCAGCGTAGGAAGCAGCGGGAGTTCCTACGAGCAGTACTTC
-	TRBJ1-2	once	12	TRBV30	CAWSSEGNGYTF	TGTGCCTGGAGTAGCGAGGGTAATGGCTACACCTTC
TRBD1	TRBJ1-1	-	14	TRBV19	CASSRWQGAPEAFF	TGTGCCAGTAGTCGCTGGCAGGGGGCCCCTGAAGCTTTCTTT
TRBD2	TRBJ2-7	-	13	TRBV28	CASRSSGIYEQYF	TGTGCCAGCAGGTCTAGCGGGATCTACGAGCAGTACTTC
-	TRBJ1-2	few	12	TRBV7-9	CASSVESYGYTF	TGTGCCAGCAGTGTAGAGAGCTATGGCTACACCTTC
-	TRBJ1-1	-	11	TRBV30	CAWMVAGRAFF	TGTGCCTGGATGGTCGCAGGAAGAGCTTTCTTT
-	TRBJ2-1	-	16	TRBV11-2	CASSLAGGSVGNEQFF	TGTGCCAGCAGCTTAGCAGGCGGTAGCGTCGGAAATGAGCAGTTCTTC
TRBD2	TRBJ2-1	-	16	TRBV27	CASSLSRLAGHNEQFF	TGTGCCAGCAGTTTATCCAGGCTAGCGGGACACAATGAGCAGTTCTTC
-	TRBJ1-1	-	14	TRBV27	CASSLDRQGTEAFF	TGTGCCAGCAGTTTAGACAGGCAAGGAACTGAAGCTTTCTTT
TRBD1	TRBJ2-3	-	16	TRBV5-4	CASSTIDRESQYTQYF	TGTGCCAGCAGCACCATCGACAGGGAAAGTCAGTATACGCAGTATTTT
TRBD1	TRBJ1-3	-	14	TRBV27	CASSQDRGRNTIYF	TGTGCCAGCAGCCAGGACAGGGGGCGAAACACCATATATTTT
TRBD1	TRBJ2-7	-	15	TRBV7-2	CASSWHWTGRNEQYF	TGTGCCAGCAGCTGGCATTGGACAGGGAGGAACGAGCAGTACTTC
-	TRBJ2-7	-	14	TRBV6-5	CASSFGTASYEQYF	TGTGCCAGCAGTTTCGGGACTGCCTCCTACGAGCAGTACTTC
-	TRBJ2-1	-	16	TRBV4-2	CASSQQYPSSYNEQFF	TGTGCCAGCAGCCAGCAGTACCCCTCCTCCTACAATGAGCAGTTCTTC
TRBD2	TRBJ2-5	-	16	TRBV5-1	CASSSTSGGGAETQYF	TGCGCCAGCAGCTCCACCTCCGGCGGGGGGGCTGAGACCCAGTACTTC
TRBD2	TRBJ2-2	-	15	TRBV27	CASSFGLGNTGELFF	TGTGCCAGCAGTTTTGGACTAGGGAACACCGGGGAGCTGTTTTTT
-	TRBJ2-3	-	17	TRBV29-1	CSVRDQPGAPAADTQYF	TGCAGCGTGCGAGACCAACCAGGGGCCCCCGCAGCAGATACGCAGTATTTT
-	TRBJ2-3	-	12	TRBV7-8	CASSLGLNTQYF	TGTGCCAGCAGTCTAGGACTAAATACGCAGTATTTT
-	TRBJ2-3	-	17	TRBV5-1	CASSLRVAVTLTDTQYF	TGCGCCAGCAGCTTGCGGGTGGCGGTTACCCTCACAGATACGCAGTATTTT
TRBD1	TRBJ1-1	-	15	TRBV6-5	CASSYATGGDTEAFF	TGTGCCAGCAGTTACGCCACAGGGGGCGACACTGAAGCTTTCTTT